These T cell receptor beta chains were read from a single sample in a study of metastatic and nonmetastatic thyroid tumors. TCRdb reprocessed the PCR reads via MiXCR. The sample contains over 15,000 clones, 21% of which appear only once. Sequenced input: tumor tissue. These receptors all stem from a female donor with papillary thyroid cancer or a benign thyroid nodule (not recorded which). Some clones in this sample may be carry-over from other donors' samples. The CDR3 runs from the conserved cysteine through the conserved F or W. D genes are given only for firm matches. Size is omitted from some rows. Given values are once, few, many or a class for expanded clones.

J gene: TRBJ2-7; clone size: many; D gene: .; V gene: TRBV20-1; CDR3 DNA: TGCAGTGCTAGAAAGGGGACTGCCTACGAGCAGTACTTC; CDR3 protein: CSARKGTAYEQYF
J gene: TRBJ2-6; clone size: few; D gene: .; V gene: TRBV28; CDR3 DNA: TGTGCCAGCAGTTTAATAGACTCTGGGGCCAACGTCCTGACTTTC; CDR3 protein: CASSLIDSGANVLTF
J gene: TRBJ2-2; clone size: many; D gene: TRBD2; V gene: TRBV16; CDR3 DNA: TGTGCCAGCAGCCAACAAGGACCACTAGCGGCCGGGGAGCTGTTTTTT; CDR3 protein: CASSQQGPLAAGELFF
J gene: TRBJ1-1; clone size: .; D gene: .; V gene: TRBV4-1; CDR3 DNA: TGCGCCAGCAGCCATGTCACGGGAGGGAACACTGAAGCTTTCTTT; CDR3 protein: CASSHVTGGNTEAFF
J gene: TRBJ1-3; clone size: many; D gene: .; V gene: TRBV25-1; CDR3 DNA: TGTGCCAGCAGTGACGGCACCATATATTTT; CDR3 protein: CASSDGTIYF
J gene: TRBJ2-1; clone size: large; D gene: TRBD2; V gene: TRBV6-2/TRBV6-3; CDR3 DNA: TGTGCCAGCAGTTACCCTAGCGGGAGATTGAATGAGCAGTTCTTC; CDR3 protein: CASSYPSGRLNEQFF
J gene: TRBJ2-5; clone size: many; D gene: .; V gene: TRBV9; CDR3 DNA: TGTGCCAGCAGCGGCCTAGGGGTACAAGAGACCCAGTACTTC; CDR3 protein: CASSGLGVQETQYF
J gene: TRBJ2-7; clone size: few; D gene: .; V gene: TRBV2; CDR3 DNA: TGTGCCAGCAGTGAAGGCGGCACCAATTACGAGCAGTACTTC; CDR3 protein: CASSEGGTNYEQYF
J gene: TRBJ2-5; clone size: many; D gene: .; V gene: TRBV5-1; CDR3 DNA: TGCGCCAGCAGCTTGGGAGACAGGGAGGGTGAGACCCAGTACTTC; CDR3 protein: CASSLGDREGETQYF
J gene: TRBJ2-5; clone size: many; D gene: TRBD2; V gene: TRBV11-3; CDR3 DNA: TGTGCCAGCAGCTTTCTAGCGGGAGGAGGGGAGACCCAGTACTTC; CDR3 protein: CASSFLAGGGETQYF
J gene: TRBJ1-2; clone size: .; D gene: .; V gene: TRBV20-1; CDR3 DNA: TGCAGTGCCGTAGTGAGACAGGAAGGGATGAGCTACACCTTC; CDR3 protein: CSAVVRQEGMSYTF
J gene: TRBJ1-2; clone size: many; D gene: .; V gene: TRBV10-3; CDR3 DNA: TGTGCCATCAGTGAGTCTTATCGCGGCGGCTATGGCTACACCTTC; CDR3 protein: CAISESYRGGYGYTF
J gene: TRBJ1-5; clone size: .; D gene: TRBD1; V gene: TRBV30; CDR3 DNA: TGTGCCTGGAGCCAAGACAGGGGTGGAGGTCAGCCCCAGCATTTT; CDR3 protein: CAWSQDRGGGQPQHF
J gene: TRBJ1-1; clone size: medium-sized; D gene: .; V gene: TRBV15; CDR3 DNA: TGTGCCACCAGCAGAGAAAGACGTAACACTGAAGCTTTCTTT; CDR3 protein: CATSRERRNTEAFF
J gene: TRBJ2-3; clone size: many; D gene: .; V gene: TRBV20-1; CDR3 DNA: TGCAGTGCCGAGCTGAGCACAGATACGCAGTATTTT; CDR3 protein: CSAELSTDTQYF
J gene: TRBJ2-3; clone size: .; D gene: .; V gene: TRBV6-1; CDR3 DNA: TGTGCCAGCAGTGAAGTTCCGGGATCTAGCACAGATACGCAGTATTTT; CDR3 protein: CASSEVPGSSTDTQYF
J gene: TRBJ1-6; clone size: many; D gene: .; V gene: TRBV7-9; CDR3 DNA: TGTGCCAGCAGCTCCCCATCCCGGACAGCCAGGGATTCACCCCTCCACTTT; CDR3 protein: CASSSPSRTARDSPLHF
J gene: TRBJ2-2; clone size: .; D gene: .; V gene: TRBV10-1; CDR3 DNA: TGCGCCAGCAGTGACGGTGAAAGCACCGGGGAGCTGTTTTTT; CDR3 protein: CASSDGESTGELFF
J gene: TRBJ2-3; clone size: many; D gene: .; V gene: TRBV7-2; CDR3 DNA: TGTGCCAGCAGCTTAGGAGTTCCCCGCACAGATACGCAGTATTTT; CDR3 protein: CASSLGVPRTDTQYF
J gene: TRBJ1-1; clone size: many; D gene: TRBD1; V gene: TRBV19; CDR3 DNA: TGTGCCAGTAGTATGGGCAGGGGGCAAGGGGACACTGAAGCTTTCTTT; CDR3 protein: CASSMGRGQGDTEAFF
J gene: TRBJ2-7; clone size: many; D gene: .; V gene: TRBV13; CDR3 DNA: TGTGCCAGCAGCTTAGGGATTTCCTACGAGCAGTACTTC; CDR3 protein: CASSLGISYEQYF
J gene: TRBJ2-5; clone size: many; D gene: TRBD1; V gene: TRBV20-1; CDR3 DNA: TGCAGTGCGTCTTCCGGGACAGGAAAAGAGACCCAGTACTTC; CDR3 protein: CSASSGTGKETQYF
J gene: TRBJ2-1; clone size: medium-sized; D gene: TRBD2; V gene: TRBV6-5; CDR3 DNA: TGTGCCAGCAGTTACCAAAAAACTAGCGGGAGGATCAATGAGCAGTTCTTC; CDR3 protein: CASSYQKTSGRINEQFF
J gene: TRBJ2-3; clone size: many; D gene: .; V gene: TRBV27; CDR3 DNA: TGTGCCAGCAGACAGTTCGGTGGTGGCAGCGAGTCAGATACGCAGTATTTT; CDR3 protein: CASRQFGGGSESDTQYF
J gene: TRBJ2-5; clone size: many; D gene: TRBD2; V gene: TRBV7-7; CDR3 DNA: TGTGCTAGCAGCTTAGGCTCTAGCGGGAGTGACGAGACCCAGTACTTC; CDR3 protein: CASSLGSSGSDETQYF
J gene: TRBJ2-7; clone size: .; D gene: TRBD1; V gene: TRBV4-1; CDR3 DNA: TGCGCCAGCAGCCAAGTAGGACAGGGCCACGAGCAGTACTTC; CDR3 protein: CASSQVGQGHEQYF
J gene: TRBJ2-5; clone size: many; D gene: .; V gene: TRBV4-2; CDR3 DNA: TGTGCCAGCAGCCAAGAAGTCTTTAAAAACCAAGAGACCCAGTACTTC; CDR3 protein: CASSQEVFKNQETQYF
J gene: TRBJ2-5; clone size: medium-sized; D gene: .; V gene: TRBV15; CDR3 DNA: TGTGCCACCAGTAAGAGTCGGGGGAGCGAGACCCAGTACTTC; CDR3 protein: CATSKSRGSETQYF
J gene: TRBJ1-5; clone size: .; D gene: .; V gene: TRBV18; CDR3 DNA: TGTGCCAGCTCACCACCGGGACACAATCAGCCCCAGCATTTT; CDR3 protein: CASSPPGHNQPQHF
J gene: TRBJ2-1; clone size: many; D gene: .; V gene: TRBV12-3/TRBV12-4; CDR3 DNA: TGTGCCAGCAGTACAACAGGGGACTGGATGTATGAGCAGTTCTTC; CDR3 protein: CASSTTGDWMYEQFF
J gene: TRBJ1-6; clone size: few; D gene: .; V gene: TRBV27; CDR3 DNA: TGTGCCAGCAGTTTCAGGGGCGGGTCACCCCTCCACTTT; CDR3 protein: CASSFRGGSPLHF
J gene: TRBJ2-7; clone size: .; D gene: .; V gene: TRBV13; CDR3 DNA: TGTGCCAGCAGCCGGGACGGATCCAGCTCCTACGAGCAGTACTTC; CDR3 protein: CASSRDGSSSYEQYF
J gene: TRBJ1-2; clone size: .; D gene: TRBD1; V gene: TRBV30; CDR3 DNA: TGTGCCTGGAGTGTCCCGGGACAGGGGTATGGCTACACCTTC; CDR3 protein: CAWSVPGQGYGYTF
J gene: TRBJ2-1; clone size: medium-sized; D gene: TRBD2; V gene: TRBV7-3; CDR3 DNA: TGTGCCAGCAGCTCTCTAGCGGGAGGGAGCAATGAGCAGTTCTTC; CDR3 protein: CASSSLAGGSNEQFF
J gene: TRBJ2-1; clone size: many; D gene: TRBD2; V gene: TRBV29-1; CDR3 DNA: TGCAGCGTTGAAGGGACTAGTGGCAATGAGCAGTTCTTC; CDR3 protein: CSVEGTSGNEQFF
J gene: TRBJ2-1; clone size: .; D gene: .; V gene: TRBV11-3; CDR3 DNA: TGTGCCAGCAGCTTGAGCCGCTCGGACAATGAGCAGTTCTTC; CDR3 protein: CASSLSRSDNEQFF
J gene: TRBJ2-1; clone size: many; D gene: TRBD2; V gene: TRBV7-9; CDR3 DNA: TGTGCCAGCAGCCCTACTAGCGGGAGTTACAATGAGCAGTTCTTC; CDR3 protein: CASSPTSGSYNEQFF
J gene: TRBJ2-5; clone size: many; D gene: .; V gene: TRBV4-2; CDR3 DNA: TGTGCCAACAGCCCTTCGGGCCTTGGGGTAGAGACCCAGTACTTC; CDR3 protein: CANSPSGLGVETQYF
J gene: TRBJ1-6; clone size: .; D gene: .; V gene: TRBV6-1; CDR3 DNA: TGTGCCAGCGGCCCGGGGGGATGGTCACCCCTCCACTTT; CDR3 protein: CASGPGGWSPLHF
J gene: TRBJ2-7; clone size: few; D gene: .; V gene: TRBV30; CDR3 DNA: TGTGCCTGGAGTGGGTCAGGGCGCGAGCAGTACTTC; CDR3 protein: CAWSGSGREQYF
J gene: TRBJ1-2; clone size: many; D gene: TRBD1; V gene: TRBV5-1; CDR3 DNA: TGCGCCAGCAGCCCAAGGGGGACAGTGTATGGCTACACCTTC; CDR3 protein: CASSPRGTVYGYTF
J gene: TRBJ2-7; clone size: many; D gene: TRBD1; V gene: TRBV7-2; CDR3 DNA: TGTGCCAGCAGCTATGGGACAGGGGCTGAGGAGCAGTACTTC; CDR3 protein: CASSYGTGAEEQYF
J gene: TRBJ1-2; clone size: .; D gene: TRBD1; V gene: TRBV19; CDR3 DNA: TGTGCCAGACCCTCAAACCGGGACAGGGGGCACCGTAACTATGGCTACACCTTC; CDR3 protein: CARPSNRDRGHRNYGYTF
J gene: TRBJ1-2; clone size: .; D gene: .; V gene: TRBV10-3; CDR3 DNA: TGTGCCATCAGTGGGACCCTTGACCATGGCTACACCTTT; CDR3 protein: CAISGTLDHGYTF
J gene: TRBJ2-6; clone size: few; D gene: .; V gene: TRBV6-1; CDR3 DNA: TGTGCCAGCAGTGTTACAGAGTCTGGGGCCAACGTCCTGACTTTC; CDR3 protein: CASSVTESGANVLTF
J gene: TRBJ2-1; clone size: medium-sized; D gene: TRBD2; V gene: TRBV20-1; CDR3 DNA: TGCAGTGCTACGGGACTAGCGGGGGACAATGAGCAGTTCTTC; CDR3 protein: CSATGLAGDNEQFF
J gene: TRBJ2-1; clone size: many; D gene: TRBD2; V gene: TRBV10-1; CDR3 DNA: TGCGCCAGCAGTGAGTCGGGGACTAGCGGGATCTACAATGAGCAGTTCTTC; CDR3 protein: CASSESGTSGIYNEQFF
J gene: TRBJ2-3; clone size: .; D gene: .; V gene: TRBV20-1; CDR3 DNA: TGCAGTGCTAGAATTCCGGGACGGGCCACAGATACGCAGTATTTT; CDR3 protein: CSARIPGRATDTQYF
J gene: TRBJ2-7; clone size: many; D gene: .; V gene: TRBV28; CDR3 DNA: TGTGCCAGCAGCCCCGCACTAGGGAACCAGCAGTACTTC; CDR3 protein: CASSPALGNQQYF
J gene: TRBJ2-7; clone size: many; D gene: .; V gene: TRBV12-5; CDR3 DNA: TGTGCTAGTGGTCCCTCATCGGCAGCGCTGTACTTC; CDR3 protein: CASGPSSAALYF
J gene: TRBJ1-4; clone size: many; D gene: .; V gene: TRBV15; CDR3 DNA: TGTGCCACCAGCAGAGTTAGGGGTGCGGAAAAACTGTTTTTT; CDR3 protein: CATSRVRGAEKLFF